This T cell receptor beta chain emerged from a study of blood T cell repertoires in COVID-19. Study information: PBMCs, B-cell-depleted T cells, or T cells provided the cDNA or gDNA that made up the material.

Trimming took 3 bases from V and 2 from J; bases not matched to a gene: 12. The germline V gene has CDR1 SGHDN and CDR2 FVKESK. The CDR3 is 17 amino acids. Authors' processing steps: Estimated nucleated cell counts came from reference gene primer amplification. Profiled with immunoSEQ multiplex PCR; TCRdb holds only in-frame clones, not every one. D and trimming were read from the DNA, whereas the V and J calls and clone size are those reported in that table. The repertoire includes 70,000 to 95,000 clones, 75% to 85% of them detected once, and around 20% sits in the top ten. The TCR was taken from a woman aged 45-65 years with acute or convalescent COVID-19. This sequence joins TRBV14 and TRBJ2-5; 7 nucleotides agree with TRBD1. The specimen sequenced was peripheral blood. For the CDR3, the DNA is TGTGCCAGCAGCCAGGGTGACCGGGACAGAGTACAAGAGACCCAGTACTTC. It is translated as CASSQGDRDRVQETQYF. Complete variable domain (other parts from reference TRBV14 and TRBJ2-5): EAGVTQFPSHSVIEKGQTVTLRCDPISGHDNLYWYRRVMGKEIKFLLHFVKESKQDESGMPNNRFLAERTGGTYSTLKVQPAELEDSGVYFCASSQGDRDRVQETQYFGPGTRLLVL.